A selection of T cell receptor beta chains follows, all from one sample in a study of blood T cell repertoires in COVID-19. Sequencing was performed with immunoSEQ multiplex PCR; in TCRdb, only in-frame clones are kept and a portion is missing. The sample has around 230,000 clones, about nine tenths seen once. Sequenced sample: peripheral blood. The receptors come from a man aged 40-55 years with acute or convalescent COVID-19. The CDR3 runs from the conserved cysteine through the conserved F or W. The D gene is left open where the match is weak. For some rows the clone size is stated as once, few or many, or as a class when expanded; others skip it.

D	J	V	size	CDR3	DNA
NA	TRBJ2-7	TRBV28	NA	CASSPTSFSYEQYF	TGTGCCAGCAGCCCGACATCCTTCTCCTACGAGCAGTACTTC
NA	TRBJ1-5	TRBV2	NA	CASSWNRDGNQPQHF	TGTGCCAGCAGCTGGAACCGGGATGGCAATCAGCCCCAGCATTTT
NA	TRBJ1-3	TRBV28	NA	CASSVGGGFGNTIYF	TGTGCCAGCAGTGTGGGAGGGGGGTTTGGAAACACCATATATTTT
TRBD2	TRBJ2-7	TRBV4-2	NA	CASSHLSGRRSYEQYF	TGTGCCAGCAGCCACCTTAGCGGGAGAAGGTCCTACGAGCAGTACTTC
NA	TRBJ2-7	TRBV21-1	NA	CASSCRQGRDEQYF	TGTGCCAGCAGCTGTCGACAAGGGAGGGACGAGCAGTACTTC
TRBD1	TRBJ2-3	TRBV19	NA	CASRQGGRYAQYF	TGTGCCAGTAGACAAGGGGGCCGTTATGCGCAGTATTTT
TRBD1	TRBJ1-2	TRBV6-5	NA	CASSYGRTGDGYTF	TGTGCCAGCAGTTACGGCAGGACAGGGGATGGCTACACCTTC
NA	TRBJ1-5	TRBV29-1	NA	CSVEFVGQGNQPQHF	TGCAGCGTTGAGTTTGTGGGGCAGGGAAATCAGCCCCAGCATTTT
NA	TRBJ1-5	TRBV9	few	CASNPGDDSNQPQHF	TGTGCCAGCAACCCAGGGGACGATAGCAATCAGCCCCAGCATTTT
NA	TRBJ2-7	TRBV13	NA	CASSPDSSYEQYF	TGTGCCAGCAGCCCGGACAGTTCCTACGAGCAGTACTTC
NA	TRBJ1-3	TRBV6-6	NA	CASSSSWEAGNTIYF	TGTGCCAGCAGTTCCTCTTGGGAGGCAGGAAACACCATATATTTT